These 29 T cell receptor beta chains originate from one sample sequenced in a study of T cell responses to AZD1222 COVID-19 vaccine. Some clones are missing from TCRdb's copy, which holds only in-frame ones; the method was immunoSEQ multiplex PCR. The table records some 130,000 clones, 91% of them present only once. The specimen comprised peripheral blood, sampled on day 0 of AZD1222 vaccination. These receptors all come from an adult in good health.

The chain employs TRBV19 and TRBJ1-5, with D hard to call. V was trimmed by 8 bases and J by 4 bases, leaving 12 bases between them. This CDR3 spans 13 amino acids. CDR1 is LNHDA and CDR2 is SQIVND in the germline V gene (reference sequence). CDR3 sequence reads: CASCLGGNQPQHF. The CDR3 DNA reads as TGTGCCAGTTGCCTGGGCGGGAATCAGCCCCAGCATTTT.

J is TRBJ1-2 and V is TRBV6-5; 7 bases match TRBD1. The CDR3 runs to 16 residues. Germline V gene lookup returns CDR1 MNHEY and CDR2 SVGAGI. With V trimmed by 2 bases and J by 2 bases, 8 bases remained unmatched. This chain's CDR3 is CASSYLNWDRNYGYTF. CDR3 in DNA: TGTGCCAGCAGTTACCTAAACTGGGACAGAAACTATGGCTACACCTTC.

In its sample, this clone was seen a few times. J is TRBJ2-1 and V is TRBV11-2; TRBD2 aligns across 8 bases. The CDR3 is 18 amino acids. The germline gives CDR1 SGHAT, CDR2 FQNNGV. With 0 bases clipped from V and 7 bases from J, the junction kept 14 bases outside the gene matches. Here the CDR3 DNA reads TGTGCCAGCAGCTTAGATCGGACCGGGAGGGGTATCCGGAATGAGCAGTTCTTC. The encoded protein is CASSLDRTGRGIRNEQFF.

J is TRBJ2-2 and V is TRBV7-6, with 10 bases matching TRBD2. Per the germline V gene, CDR1 is SGHVS and CDR2 is FNYEAQ. Unmatched junction bases numbered 4, after V lost 2 bases and J lost 7 bases. This CDR3 has 15 amino acids. The CDR3 region is CASSLLAGVNGELFF. Written as DNA, the CDR3 is TGTGCCAGCAGCTTACTAGCGGGAGTTAACGGGGAGCTGTTTTTT.

The CDR3, as DNA: TGTGCCTTCAAGAGGGTGAACACTGAAGCTTTCTTT. Translation: CAFKRVNTEAFF. The chain combines TRBV30 with TRBJ1-1; D gene ambiguous. Germline V lookup: CDR1 GTSNPN, CDR2 SVGIG (reference sequence). The V gene lost 7 bases and the J gene lost 0 bases, with 9 bases spanning the gap. The CDR3 sequence is 12 residues long.

The CDR3 nucleotides read TGTGCCAGCAGCTTAAAAGCCGTTGTGGACTTCATCTCCTACGAGCAGTACTTC. The encoded protein is CASSLKAVVDFISYEQYF. J is TRBJ2-7 and V is TRBV7-8; tentative D call: TRBD2 (5 bases). CDR3 length equals 18 residues. Germline lookup yields CDR1 SGHVS and CDR2 FQNEAQ. V dropped 2 bases and J dropped 0 bases, with 20 bases sitting between them. Using reference TRBV7-8 and TRBJ2-7 for the parts outside the CDR3, the full variable domain is GAGVSQSPRYKVAKRGQDVALRCDPISGHVSLFWYQQALGQGPEFLTYFQNEAQLDKSGLPSDRFFAERPEGSVSTLKIQRTQQEDSAVYLCASSLKAVVDFISYEQYFGPGTRLTVT.

The gene calls are TRBV27 and TRBJ1-2, with D possibly matching TRBD1 (6 bases). This CDR3 spans 12 amino acids. Germline lookup yields CDR1 MNHEY and CDR2 SMNVEV (reference sequence). The V end was cut by 4 bases, the J end by 8 bases, with 11 bases between. CDR3 DNA: TGTGCCAGCAGTTCGGGGGGCGGGGGCTACACCTTC. Protein: CASSSGGGGYTF.

The chain links TRBV9 to TRBJ1-2, with unresolved D. This CDR3 comprises 17 residues. The V end was cut by 4 bases, the J end by 1 base, with 20 bases between. Germline V gene lookup returns CDR1 SGDLS and CDR2 YYNGEE. CDR3 sequence: CASSPLFYLSNNYGYTF. The CDR3 DNA follows: TGTGCCAGCAGCCCGCTATTTTATCTCAGCAATAACTATGGCTACACCTTC. Together with reference TRBV9 and TRBJ1-2, the CDR3 gives the full variable domain: DSGVTQTPKHLITATGQRVTLRCSPRSGDLSVYWYQQSLDQGLQFLIQYYNGEERAKGNILERFSAQQFPDLHSELNLSSLELGDSALYFCASSPLFYLSNNYGYTFGSGTRLTVV.

This clone was detected a few times. The J gene is TRBJ2-3, the V gene TRBV11-2; TRBD1 agrees at 10 bases. CDR3 size: 15 residues. J lost 2 bases, V lost 4 bases, and 3 bases had no gene match. Germline V gene lookup returns CDR1 SGHAT and CDR2 FQNNGV. CDR3 sequence: CASSYGTGDTDTQYF. CDR3 nucleotides: TGTGCCAGCAGCTACGGGACAGGGGACACAGATACGCAGTATTTT.

CDR3 protein: CASSIPDREGLTGELFF. CDR3 nucleotides: TGTGCCAGTAGTATTCCAGACAGGGAGGGTCTCACCGGGGAGCTGTTTTTT. The V gene is TRBV19, the J gene TRBJ2-2; the D call may be TRBD1 or TRBD2 (7 bases each). CDR1 and CDR2 from the germline V gene are LNHDA and SQIVND (reference sequence). V dropped 3 bases and J dropped 4 bases, with 18 bases sitting between them. The CDR3 covers 17 residues. Drawing the rest from reference TRBV19 and TRBJ2-2, the complete variable domain is DGGITQSPKYLFRKEGQNVTLSCEQNLNHDAMYWYRQDPGQGLRLIYYSQIVNDFQKGDIAEGYSVSREKKESFPLTVTSAQKNPTAFYLCASSIPDREGLTGELFFGEGSRLTVL.

The V and J genes are TRBV5-1 and TRBJ1-6; D ambiguous. The CDR3 sequence is 16 residues long. CDR1 and CDR2 (germline): SGHRS, YFSETQ. V shed 0 bases and J shed 5 bases, with 12 bases lying between them. Here the CDR3 reads CASSLAGQLDNSPLHF. The CDR3 nucleotides read TGCGCCAGCAGCTTGGCGGGCCAACTGGATAATTCACCCCTCCACTTT.

In this sample, this clone turned up many times. The chain joins TRBV24-1 to TRBJ1-1; 8 positions agree with TRBD1. The J segment lost 5 bases and the V segment lost 7 bases, leaving 5 bases of the junction unmatched. This CDR3 comprises 13 residues. Germline CDR1 is KGHDR and CDR2 is SFDVKD. The CDR3 spells CATSTTGGTEAFF. DNA for the CDR3: TGTGCCACCAGCACTACAGGGGGGACTGAAGCTTTCTTT.

The rearrangement links TRBV7-2 to TRBJ1-1; 9 bases are a match to TRBD1. The CDR3 runs to 16 residues. V shed 3 bases, J shed 0 bases, and the junction held 5 bases outside the gene matches. The germline CDR1 and CDR2 sequences are SGHTA and FQGNSA. The CDR3, as DNA: TGTGCCAGCAGCTTCCCACAGGGGGCCATGAACACTGAAGCTTTCTTT. It codes for CASSFPQGAMNTEAFF.

This chain connects TRBV13 to TRBJ1-2, with unresolved D. V was trimmed by 0 bases and J by 2 bases, leaving 10 bases between them. This CDR3 contains 15 residues. CDR1 PRHDT and CDR2 FYEKMQ come from the germline V gene (reference sequence). The CDR3 here is CASSLGSADNYGYTF. CDR3 sequence (DNA): TGTGCCAGCAGCTTAGGGTCGGCAGACAACTATGGCTACACCTTC.

This chain joins TRBV7-2 and TRBJ1-4; no firm D call. The CDR3 length is 14 residues. V lost 2 bases and J lost 0, with 4 bases in between. CDR1 is SGHTA, CDR2 FQGNSA, per germline. The CDR3 here is CASSLQATNEKLFF. In nucleotides, the CDR3 is TGTGCCAGCAGCTTACAGGCAACTAATGAAAAACTGTTTTTT.

This rearrangement joins TRBV9 to TRBJ2-5, with D perhaps assigned TRBD1 or TRBD2 (6 bases each). Germline V gene data show CDR1 as SGDLS and CDR2 as YYNGEE. This CDR3 has 14 residues. V lost 0 bases to trimming and J lost 5 bases, with 11 bases between them. The CDR3 DNA reads as TGTGCCAGCAGCGTAGTGGACAGCGGGGAGACCCAGTACTTC. Its protein is CASSVVDSGETQYF. The full variable domain, completed using reference TRBV9 and TRBJ2-5, is DSGVTQTPKHLITATGQRVTLRCSPRSGDLSVYWYQQSLDQGLQFLIQYYNGEERAKGNILERFSAQQFPDLHSELNLSSLELGDSALYFCASSVVDSGETQYFGPGTRLLVL.

J is TRBJ2-7 and V is TRBV9, with 7 bases matching TRBD2. The CDR3 consists of 14 residues. Germline V gene lookup returns CDR1 SGDLS and CDR2 YYNGEE. The V gene end was trimmed by 2 bases and the J gene end by 2 bases; junction bases not matched to a gene: 4. As DNA, the CDR3 is TGTGCCAGCAGCGTTTCGGGAGGTCCCTACGAGCAGTACTTC. Its protein is CASSVSGGPYEQYF. Full variable domain (rest looked up from reference TRBV9 and TRBJ2-7): DSGVTQTPKHLITATGQRVTLRCSPRSGDLSVYWYQQSLDQGLQFLIQYYNGEERAKGNILERFSAQQFPDLHSELNLSSLELGDSALYFCASSVSGGPYEQYFGPGTRLTVT.

This clone was found once. V gene TRBV6-5 combines with J gene TRBJ1-5; D is unclear. Germline values: CDR1 MNHEY, CDR2 SVGAGI. The germline V and J ends were trimmed by 6 bases and 3 bases, with 12 bases remaining between them. This CDR3 spans 14 amino acids. CDR3 nucleotides: TGTGCCAGCAGCCCACAGACCCTCAATCAGCCCCAGCATTTT. Translated: CASSPQTLNQPQHF.

The rearrangement joins TRBV6-5 to TRBJ1-5; tentative D call: TRBD1 (5 bases). V was shortened by 2 bases and J by 4 bases, with 9 bases between the two germline ends. In germline, CDR1 is MNHEY, CDR2 SVGAGI. The CDR3 contains 14 residues. This CDR3 is CASSYRGGNQPQHF. The CDR3 bases are TGTGCCAGCAGTTACAGGGGCGGGAATCAGCCCCAGCATTTT.

This clone was seen just once. The rearrangement joins TRBV5-1 to TRBJ2-1; TRBD2 might be the D (5 bases). Trimming shortened V by 5 bases and J by 7 bases, and 13 bases separated the two germline ends. Germline V gene lookup returns CDR1 SGHRS and CDR2 YFSETQ. The CDR3 runs to 13 residues. This CDR3 is CASRRALENEQFF. CDR3 coding DNA: TGCGCCAGCAGGAGGGCCTTGGAGAATGAGCAGTTCTTC.

The chain uses TRBV11-3 and TRBJ1-1, with 7 bases aligning to TRBD1. The CDR3 covers 16 residues. The germline V gene has CDR1 SGHNT and CDR2 YENEEA. V was clipped by 5 bases and J by 4 bases; unmatched bases: 13. The DNA for the CDR3 is TGTGCCAGCAGCGACGGGGAGGGGGCGCTTAGCACTGAAGCTTTCTTT. This codes for CASSDGEGALSTEAFF.

The rearrangement links TRBV30 to TRBJ1-5, with D possibly TRBD1 on 5 matching bases. From germline, CDR1 is GTSNPN and CDR2 SVGIG (reference sequence). The CDR3 is 14 residues long. Deletions cut 0 bases from V and 8 bases from J, with 14 bases between. The CDR3 spells CAWSVKGRDEPQHF. The CDR3 DNA sequence: TGTGCCTGGAGTGTAAAGGGGAGGGACGAGCCCCAGCATTTT.

This chain joins TRBV5-1 and TRBJ1-2; TRBD1 agrees at 7 bases. Germline values: CDR1 SGHRS, CDR2 YFSETQ. After removal of 4 bases from V and 6 bases from J, the junction contained 6 bases not matched to a gene. The length of the CDR3 is 13 residues. The CDR3 DNA sequence: TGCGCCAGCAGCCGGAGGGACAGTCATGGCTACACCTTC. Its protein is CASSRRDSHGYTF.

The chain couples TRBV6-5 to TRBJ2-7, with D tentatively TRBD1 (6 bases). This CDR3 has 14 amino acids. Between the trimmed V and J ends, which lost 5 bases and 2 bases, there was a span of 13 bases. CDR1 is MNHEY and CDR2 is SVGAGI in the germline V gene. CDR3 coding DNA: TGTGCCAGCAGTATAGATCAGGGGACCTACGAGCAGTACTTC. This gives the protein CASSIDQGTYEQYF.

This clone was observed a single time. CDR3 sequence reads: CASSLVWQANTEAFF. The CDR3 region has the DNA TGTGCCAGCAGCTTAGTTTGGCAGGCAAACACTGAAGCTTTCTTT. The V and J genes are TRBV7-8 and TRBJ1-1; no firm D call. The CDR3 has 15 amino acids. Germline lookup yields CDR1 SGHVS and CDR2 FQNEAQ. V was cut by 1 base and J by 2 bases, with 11 bases left in between.

The chain has TRBV13 and TRBJ1-1; D unresolved. Deletions cut 4 bases from V and 1 base from J, with 7 bases between. The V gene's germline CDR1 is PRHDT and CDR2 FYEKMQ (reference sequence). The CDR3 covers 13 residues. CDR3 amino acids: CASSSVWNTEAFF. In DNA, the CDR3 is TGTGCCAGCAGCTCAGTCTGGAACACTGAAGCTTTCTTT. Drawing the rest from reference TRBV13 and TRBJ1-1, the complete variable domain is AAGVIQSPRHLIKEKRETATLKCYPIPRHDTVYWYQQGPGQDPQFLISFYEKMQSDKGSIPDRFSAQQFSDYHSELNMSSLELGDSALYFCASSSVWNTEAFFGQGTRLTVV.

The chain uses TRBV30 and TRBJ2-2; 10 nucleotides align to TRBD1. This CDR3 is built from 15 residues. Germline V gene data show CDR1 as GTSNPN and CDR2 as SVGIG (reference sequence). After removal of 1 base from V and 6 bases from J, the junction contained 5 bases not matched to a gene. CDR3 sequence (DNA): TGTGCCTGGAGTGGCGGACAGGGGGGTCCCGGGGAGCTGTTTTTT. Translating gives CAWSGGQGGPGELFF.

This clone came up once. V gene TRBV13 combines with J gene TRBJ2-7, with D unresolved. CDR1 PRHDT and CDR2 FYEKMQ come from the germline V gene (reference sequence). There are 14 residues in the CDR3. The V end lost 5 bases, the J end lost 3 bases, and 14 bases lay between the germline ends. CDR3 protein: CASSAPSRDYEQYF. The CDR3 coding sequence is TGTGCCAGCAGCGCCCCCAGTAGAGACTACGAGCAGTACTTC.

This chain uses TRBV7-9 with TRBJ2-1; 8 bases map to TRBD2. Trimming at V came to 4 bases and at J to 4 bases, leaving 9 bases not matched to a gene. In germline, CDR1 is SEHNR, CDR2 FQNEAQ (reference sequence). CDR3 length equals 16 residues. As DNA, the CDR3 is TGTGCCAGCAGCTACCACGGCCGGGAGGGATACAATGAGCAGTTCTTC. It translates to CASSYHGREGYNEQFF.